The 5 T cell receptor beta chains below were found in one sample sequenced in a study of blood T cell repertoires in COVID-19. TCRdb's copy holds only in-frame clones and misses some; the assay was immunoSEQ multiplex PCR. The data hold some 220,000 clones, with about 83% observed a single time. The specimen sequenced was peripheral blood. These receptor sequences come from a woman in her twenties or thirties with COVID-19, enrolled during active disease.

The genes are TRBV7-9 and TRBJ1-1; 8 bases are shared with TRBD1. The germline CDR1 and CDR2 sequences are SEHNR and FQNEAQ (reference sequence). Germline trimming cut 2 bases from V and 4 bases from J; bases unmatched to any gene: 3. The CDR3 is 14 amino acids. Here the CDR3 DNA reads TGTGCCAGCAGCTTACAGGGGGCTGGCACTGAAGCTTTCTTT. Translated: CASSLQGAGTEAFF.

This sequence joins TRBV2 and TRBJ2-5, with 7 positions matching TRBD1. The junction had 6 bases not matched to a gene; V was cut back by 6 bases and J by 2 bases. The CDR3 is 14 amino acids. Looked up from germline, CDR1 is SNHLY and CDR2 is FYNNEI. The CDR3 protein is CASSPNRGQETQYF. The CDR3 DNA reads TGTGCCAGCAGCCCTAACAGGGGACAAGAGACCCAGTACTTC.

The chain has TRBV18 and TRBJ1-4, with 10 bases aligning to TRBD1. Losses at the gene ends were 5 bases for V and 8 bases for J; bases not matched to a gene: 11. The CDR3 covers 16 residues. Per the germline V gene, CDR1 is KGHSH and CDR2 is LQKENI. In DNA form, the CDR3 reads TGTGCCAGCTCAAGGTCTCAGGGGACAGGGGCCGAAAAACTGTTTTTT. Amino acid sequence: CASSRSQGTGAEKLFF.

This sequence joins TRBV5-6 and TRBJ2-1; 10 bases are shared with TRBD2. V dropped 1 base and J dropped 9; count of bases not matched to a gene: 10. CDR1 is SGHDT and CDR2 is YYEEEE in the germline V gene. This CDR3 comprises 16 residues. The CDR3 is CASSLFSLSGGSEQFF. CDR3 DNA sequence: TGTGCCAGCAGCTTGTTTTCTCTTAGCGGGGGGAGTGAGCAGTTCTTC.

J is TRBJ1-1 and V is TRBV10-3; 8 bases align to TRBD1. The ends lost 0 bases at V and 0 bases at J; junction bases unmatched: 3. The CDR3 runs to 16 residues. CDR1 and CDR2 from the germline V gene are ENHRY and SYGVKD. CDR3 in amino acids: CAISESQGALNTEAFF. CDR3 coding DNA: TGTGCCATCAGTGAGTCTCAGGGGGCCTTGAACACTGAAGCTTTCTTT.